This T cell receptor (beta chain) was recorded in a study of blood T cell repertoires in COVID-19 (dated by TCRdb to the early 2020s). Some background on the complete study: Collaborator samples came from the United States, Italy and Spain and covered acute and convalescent phases of COVID-19. The material from the prospective study consisted of cDNA or gDNA derived from T cells, B-cell-depleted T cells, or PBMCs. Subjects who had been exposed to COVID-19, were actively infected with it, or had recovered from it provided the deeply sampled blood TCRbeta repertoires that made up the dataset. A freely available public database, intended as a resource for researchers studying the immune response to SARS-CoV-2, is where the repertoires were released. The samples were drawn from two sources: the first 160 participants of the ongoing ImmuneRACE study, and approximately 1,300 subjects contributed by 6 global collaborators. Sample metadata almost always included a de-identified subject ID, COVID-19 status, age in years and sex. Where available, HLA class I and class II types were obtained from metadata supplied by the sample provider rather than from assay-based typing. The paper as a whole reports these results and caveats: Clinical and demographic metadata were provided uncurated, with the amount varying by source and participant.

The collaborating institutions used their own protocols to collect whole blood in K2EDTA tubes. For TCRbeta analysis, collaborator samples were shipped as frozen whole blood, as isolated PBMCs, or as DNA extracted from either sample type. TCRbeta CDR3 regions were amplified from genomic DNA by means of the immunoSEQ Assay, a bias-controlled multiplex PCR. Per the source publication's procedure: Nucleated cell counts per sample were estimated from amplification of reference gene primers within the assay. To quantify the absolute abundance of each unique TCRbeta CDR3 rearrangement, sequence reads were collapsed and filtered. Productive Simpson clonality was computed per sample as the square root of Simpson's diversity index over productive rearrangements. TCRdb retrieved this table from immuneACCESS and kept in-frame rearrangements only. Not all clones are present; in checked studies, unresolved V genes account for under half, and no reason is known for the remainder. V and J calls and clone size are given by that table; D and trimming were obtained from the DNA. In this sample the table shows fewer than 120,000 clones, roughly four fifths of which occur a single time. Of the sample, approximately 15% is held by the ten largest clones.

V and J lose 0 bases and 7 bases, and a span of 10 bases separates them. From the cysteine through the phenylalanine, the CDR3 covers 15 amino acids. The sequence is cut down to CDR3 DNA, 45 bases in frame from base 1. According to the germline V gene, CDR1 reads SGHAT and CDR2 reads FQNNGV. The table lists this clone with a count of one. Its target antigen remains unknown. No qualities accompany the bases; no much larger clone lies one base away. Rearrangement joined TRBV11-2 to TRBJ1-6; perhaps TRBD1 is the D gene, with 5 bases matching. The receptor was isolated from a woman aged 55-70 years with acute or convalescent COVID-19. Sample: peripheral blood. The CDR3 region reads CASSLERGMNSPLHF. The sequenced DNA is TGTGCCAGCAGCTTAGAACGGGGGATGAATTCACCCCTCCACTTT.